Shown below are 24 T cell receptor beta chains from a single sample sequenced in a study of PD-1 blockade in classical Hodgkin lymphoma (dated by TCRdb to 2020 to 2021). This specimen's time point label, interpreted: cycle 4 day 1 (C4D1), after 6 weeks of nivolumab. All trial patients had relapsed after autologous stem cell transplantation, with cohorts A, B and C differing in prior brentuximab vedotin exposure. The receptor library was made with the immunoSEQ multiplex PCR assay. This immuneACCESS table, as held by TCRdb, lists in-frame sequences with V and J called but not all clones. Of the missing ones, under half trace to an unresolved V gene in checked studies; the others have no known cause. The sample table contains 43,000 or so clones; only one count was recorded for over 75% of them. Around 35% of the sample rests with the top ten. The starting material was peripheral blood mononuclear cells (PBMCs), obtained before the fourth cycle of nivolumab. Receptors were obtained from a human donor with classical Hodgkin lymphoma.

The chain combines TRBV15 with TRBJ1-5; D is unclear. V was clipped by 6 bases and J by 0 bases, with 9 bases between them. The CDR3 has 14 residues. The germline V gene encodes CDR1 LNHNV and CDR2 YYDKDF (reference sequence). CDR3 DNA: TGTGCCACCAGTCTTAAAGTTAGCAATCAGCCCCAGCATTTT. Its protein product is CATSLKVSNQPQHF.

This clone was picked up a small number of times. The rearrangement joins TRBV7-9 to TRBJ1-1, with D perhaps TRBD1 (6 bases). CDR1 and CDR2 (germline): SEHNR, FQNEAQ (reference sequence). The CDR3 covers 14 residues. Trimming stripped 5 bases from V and 5 bases from J, with 15 bases between. CDR3 DNA: TGTGCCAGCAGCGGAGAACAGGGTTGGACTGAAGCTTTCTTT. As protein: CASSGEQGWTEAFF.

The chain couples TRBV7-9 to TRBJ2-5; 8 bases match TRBD1. Trimming took 0 bases from V and 5 from J; bases not matched to a gene: 5. Germline CDR1 reads SEHNR; CDR2 reads FQNEAQ (reference sequence). The CDR3 sequence is 15 residues long. The CDR3 DNA is TGTGCCAGCAGCTTAGCGCAGGGGGCCGAGGAGACCCAGTACTTC. Translated: CASSLAQGAEETQYF.

The chain employs TRBV12-5 and TRBJ1-6; no clear D gene. V was clipped by 0 bases and J by 10 bases, with 4 bases between them. Germline-derived CDR1 and CDR2 are LGHNT and FRNRAP. This CDR3 contains 12 residues. The CDR3 DNA is TGTGCTAGTGGTTTGGTAGGGTCACCCCTCCACTTT. It yields the protein CASGLVGSPLHF.

This clone appeared a single time. The V gene is TRBV6-5, the J gene TRBJ2-5; tentative D call: TRBD1 (5 bases). CDR1 is MNHEY and CDR2 is SVGAGI in the germline V gene. The V end lost 5 bases, the J end lost 3 bases, and 13 bases lay between the germline ends. The CDR3 consists of 14 residues. For the CDR3, the DNA is TGTGCCAGCAGTCCTACCGACAGAAAAGAGACCCAGTACTTC. It specifies CASSPTDRKETQYF.

The chain uses TRBV5-6 and TRBJ2-2, with a weak D call TRBD1 (6 bases). The ends were cut back, 2 bases at V and 5 bases at J, with 19 bases in the middle. Germline V CDR1 and CDR2: SGHDT, YYEEEE. This CDR3 has 17 residues. The CDR3 DNA is TGTGCCAGCAGCTTATTGGGGACAAGGGGTCGAACCGGGGAGCTGTTTTTT. Amino acids: CASSLLGTRGRTGELFF.

The chain combines TRBV9 with TRBJ2-7; TRBD1 agrees at 7 bases. Trimming cost V 4 bases and J 2 bases; bases outside gene matches: 12. Germline lookup yields CDR1 SGDLS and CDR2 YYNGEE. This CDR3 region has 16 residues. CDR3 loop: CASSKDSGTATYEQYF. The CDR3 region has the DNA TGTGCCAGCAGCAAAGACTCCGGGACAGCGACCTACGAGCAGTACTTC.

The rearrangement joins TRBV30 to TRBJ2-1; 13 bases are a match to TRBD2. The CDR3 totals 15 residues. Germline V gene lookup returns CDR1 GTSNPN and CDR2 SVGIG (reference sequence). V shed 2 bases, J shed 4 bases, and the junction held 2 bases outside the gene matches. CDR3 sequence: CAWSPTSGGYNEQFF. In DNA form, the CDR3 reads TGTGCCTGGAGTCCGACTAGCGGGGGGTACAATGAGCAGTTCTTC.

V usage is TRBV15 and J usage is TRBJ2-5; D might be TRBD2 (5 bases). V lost 0 bases and J lost 3, with 8 bases in between. CDR1 and CDR2 (germline): LNHNV, YYDKDF (reference sequence). The CDR3 consists of 14 residues. CDR3 amino acids: CATSREGLEETQYF. CDR3 nucleotides: TGTGCCACCAGCAGAGAAGGACTTGAAGAGACCCAGTACTTC.

The chain employs TRBV6-1 and TRBJ1-2; D is possibly TRBD1 (6 bases). Between the trimmed V and J ends, which lost 8 bases and 1 base, there was a span of 11 bases. The CDR3 covers 13 residues. Germline V CDR1 and CDR2: MNHNS, SASEGT. CDR3 protein: CASREQGNYGYTF. CDR3 nucleotide sequence: TGTGCCAGCCGAGAACAGGGTAACTATGGCTACACCTTC.

This clone was seen a single time. The CDR3 loop is CASSLRGQYNEQFF. The CDR3 DNA follows: TGTGCCAGCAGCTTAAGGGGACAGTACAATGAGCAGTTCTTC. J is TRBJ2-1 and V is TRBV7-3, with 7 bases matching TRBD1. CDR1 and CDR2 from the germline V gene are SGHTA and FQGTGA. V gave up 1 base and J gave up 4 bases; unmatched junction bases: 1. The CDR3 is 14 residues long. The complete variable domain, with remaining parts taken from reference TRBV7-3 and TRBJ2-1, reads GAGVSQTPSNKVTEKGKYVELRCDPISGHTALYWYRQSLGQGPEFLIYFQGTGAADDSGLPNDRFFAVRPEGSVSTLKIQRTERGDSAVYLCASSLRGQYNEQFFGPGTRLTVL.

This clone was observed at least ten times. The gene calls are TRBV6-6 and TRBJ1-2, with D possibly being TRBD1 (5 bases). The CDR3 totals 13 residues. Germline CDR1 reads MNHNY; CDR2 reads SVGAGI (reference sequence). Trimming removed 5 bases at V and 7 bases at J, with 14 bases between. The CDR3 region has the DNA TGTGCCAGCAGTCGAGACAGTAGGGGTGGCTACACCTTC. Protein product: CASSRDSRGGYTF.

The chain has TRBV6-5 and TRBJ1-1, with D hard to call. The CDR3 length is 10 residues. Trimming cost V 3 bases and J 8 bases, with 4 bases left between them. Germline CDR1 reads MNHEY; CDR2 reads SVGAGI. CDR3 bases: TGTGCCAGCAGTTATCTCGAAGCTTTCTTT. It yields the protein CASSYLEAFF.

This clone was recorded only once. The chain carries TRBV28 and TRBJ2-5, with 11 bases lining up with TRBD2. The germline V gene encodes CDR1 MDHEN and CDR2 SYDVKM. The junction had 7 bases not matched to a gene; V was cut back by 6 bases and J by 4 bases. CDR3 size: 15 residues. CDR3 coding DNA: TGTGCCAGCAGAACTCTAGCGGGGGGAGGAGAGACCCAGTACTTC. Residues: CASRTLAGGGETQYF.

The chain combines TRBV6-5 with TRBJ1-3, with a tentative D call TRBD1 (5 bases). CDR1 is MNHEY, CDR2 SVGAGI, per germline. CDR3 length equals 12 residues. V was cut by 5 bases and J by 8 bases, with 10 bases left in between. Written as DNA, the CDR3 is TGTGCCAGCAGTAAAGCGGGGCACACCATATATTTT. Amino acid sequence: CASSKAGHTIYF.

The rearrangement links TRBV19 to TRBJ1-5; possible D gene TRBD1, 6 bases. Germline CDR1 LNHDA, CDR2 SQIVND (reference sequence). V was cut by 7 bases and J by 9 bases, with 19 bases left in between. The CDR3 loop spans 14 amino acids. CDR3 nucleotides: TGTGCCAGTAAAACAGGGCTGGCCGAGAGGCCCCAGCATTTT. Amino acid sequence: CASKTGLAERPQHF.

This chain joins TRBV27 and TRBJ1-2; D unresolved. The CDR3 is 15 residues long. Trimming cost V 2 bases and J 5 bases, with 15 bases left between them. Germline lookup yields CDR1 MNHEY and CDR2 SMNVEV (reference sequence). The CDR3 is CASSLVAGPIYGYTF. The CDR3 DNA reads TGTGCCAGCAGTTTAGTCGCCGGCCCCATTTATGGCTACACCTTC.

The rearrangement uses TRBV10-3 and TRBJ1-5, with no clear D. Trimming shortened V by 1 base and J by 3 bases, and 10 bases separated the two germline ends. This CDR3 is built from 15 residues. The V gene's germline CDR1 is ENHRY and CDR2 SYGVKD. Here the CDR3 reads CAISEWQTPNQPQHF. CDR3 coding DNA: TGTGCCATCAGTGAGTGGCAGACCCCCAATCAGCCCCAGCATTTT.

V gene TRBV7-9 combines with J gene TRBJ2-7, with TRBD2 matching 8 bases. J lost 5 bases, V lost 1 base, and 7 bases had no gene match. CDR1 is SEHNR and CDR2 is FQNEAQ in the germline V gene (reference sequence). The CDR3 loop spans 15 amino acids. DNA for the CDR3: TGTGCCAGCAGCTTAGGAGGCCTAGCGGGTGACGAGCAGTACTTC. Residues: CASSLGGLAGDEQYF.

CDR3 bases: TGTGCCAGCAGTTACGGGCAAACGAGAGAGCAGTACTTC. This gives the protein CASSYGQTREQYF. J is TRBJ2-7 and V is TRBV6-6; D is unclear. Trimming left V 2 bases short and J 7 bases short, with 12 bases between. The CDR3 covers 13 residues. From germline, CDR1 is MNHNY and CDR2 SVGAGI (reference sequence).

The chain combines TRBV27 with TRBJ2-5; 9 bases map to TRBD2. V lost 5 bases, J lost 4 bases, and 14 bases stayed unmatched. Germline values: CDR1 MNHEY, CDR2 SMNVEV (reference sequence). CDR3 length: 17 amino acids. The CDR3 region is CASSPTPGAGGPETQYF. The DNA for the CDR3 is TGTGCCAGCAGTCCAACCCCGGGGGCGGGGGGGCCAGAGACCCAGTACTTC.

V gene TRBV6-5 combines with J gene TRBJ1-2; 8 bases fit TRBD1. Trimming at V came to 7 bases and at J to 4 bases, leaving 11 bases not matched to a gene. Germline CDR1 MNHEY, CDR2 SVGAGI. The length of the CDR3 is 15 residues. CDR3 in DNA: TGTGCCAGCACCTATCAGGGGACAGGCCTCTATGGCTACACCTTC. As protein: CASTYQGTGLYGYTF.

The chain joins TRBV9 to TRBJ2-5, with D hard to call. The CDR3 length is 13 residues. V shed 0 bases and J shed 4 bases, with 7 bases lying between them. CDR1 is SGDLS, CDR2 YYNGEE, per germline. In nucleotides, the CDR3 is TGTGCCAGCAGCGTAGGCGAAAGAGAGACCCAGTACTTC. Protein sequence: CASSVGERETQYF. The whole variable domain, filled in from reference TRBV9 and TRBJ2-5, reads DSGVTQTPKHLITATGQRVTLRCSPRSGDLSVYWYQQSLDQGLQFLIQYYNGEERAKGNILERFSAQQFPDLHSELNLSSLELGDSALYFCASSVGERETQYFGPGTRLLVL.

The chain recombines TRBV27 with TRBJ2-3; no firm D call. Germline CDR1 and CDR2: MNHEY and SMNVEV (reference sequence). Trimming cost V 5 bases and J 4 bases, with 10 bases left between them. The CDR3 extends over 13 amino acids. The DNA for the CDR3 is TGTGCCAGCAGTACGGACCGGGCAGATACGCAGTATTTT. It specifies CASSTDRADTQYF.